The clone carrying this T cell receptor (beta chain) was seen more than once but under ten times. Its antigen is undetermined. The data were produced by immunoSEQ multiplex PCR, yet TCRdb's version contains in-frame clones alone and is incomplete. The sample contains 95,000 to 100,000 clones, about 81% of which appear only once. There are 14 residues in the CDR3. The germline V gene has CDR1 SGHRS and CDR2 YFSETQ. V lost 0 bases and J lost 2, with 7 bases in between. Pooling of second doses given at about 4 or about 12 weeks was done. The data were obtained in a study of T cell responses to AZD1222 COVID-19 vaccine. Study-wide findings and caveats: Across the whole spike, CD4 TCRs peaked at regions 160-218 and 743-854. No repertoire was sampled before or during the peak T cell response, only after it.

The origin of this receptor is an adult who received the AZD1222 COVID-19 vaccine. This specimen consisted of peripheral blood, obtained 28 days after the second AZD1222 dose. This chain uses TRBV5-1 with TRBJ2-3; D unclear. The chain's CDR3 is CASSLDSPTDTQYF. CDR3 coding DNA: TGCGCCAGCAGCTTGGACAGCCCCACAGATACGCAGTATTTT.